Sequencing of this T cell receptor beta chain was carried out in a study of Tregs in tolerant kidney transplant recipients. The assay was immunoSEQ multiplex PCR, and TCRdb's table has in-frame clones only and misses some. This table holds 100,000 to 150,000 clones, about 91% found once. CDR3 length equals 17 residues. Looked up from germline, CDR1 is SGDLS and CDR2 is YYNGEE. With 4 bases clipped from V and 0 bases from J, the junction kept 8 bases outside the gene matches. A word on this clone: Its antigen remains unknown.

General observations from the study: Few patients were studied, so findings need validation in larger groups.

CD4+CD25+CD127- Tregs, CD4+CD25- non-Tregs, CD4 and CD8 cells were sorted. Sequencing used CD4+ T cells from blood. The V call is TRBV9, the J call TRBJ2-7; 12 nucleotides align to TRBD2. The TCR sequence derives from a human donor in good health. The DNA of the CDR3 is TGTGCCAGCAGCTTGTCGACTAGCGGGAGCGGCTCCTACGAGCAGTACTTC. It translates to CASSLSTSGSGSYEQYF.